This T cell receptor beta chain comes out of a study of CD8 T cells in Susac syndrome (dated by TCRdb to between 2018 and 2021). Turning to the overall study: The study used repertoire sequencing to test whether antigen drove CD8+ T cell activation and differentiation in Susac syndrome. CD8+ T cell repertoire clonality was compared between more than ten healthy donors, some 14 Susac syndrome patients and roughly 15 multiple sclerosis patients.

In regard to this clonotype: Which antigen it targets is not known. Base qualities are not provided; no much larger clone lies one nucleotide away.

Peripheral blood CD8+ and CD4+ T cells from healthy donors, Susac syndrome patients and multiple sclerosis patients were profiled by high-throughput TCR beta sequencing. The multiple sclerosis controls were treatment-naive patients who had stable or active relapsing-remitting disease and met the revised McDonald criteria. Bulk CD8+ and CD4+ T cells were purified by magnetic negative isolation, whereas CD8+ TEMRA cells were enriched by FACS. Blood was collected in EDTA tubes and processed within 24 hours, with PBMCs isolated through density gradient centrifugation. PBMCs intended for TCR sequencing were cryopreserved in liquid nitrogen and were subsequently thawed in a 37 degrees C water bath. The sorted or isolated CD4+, CD8+ and CD8+ TEMRA cells reached a purity of at least 90%. V sheds 3 bases and J sheds 1 base, leaving 9 bases between their ends. The CDR3 starts with the cysteine, ends with the phenylalanine, and has 13 residues. Solely the CDR3 DNA is kept, with 39 bases framed from the first base. Reading the germline V gene gives CDR1 SQVTM and CDR2 ANQGSEA.

RNA was extracted using the RNeasy kit, and about 0.45 to 1 ug of the RNA was reverse transcribed with random hexamers. TCR beta CDR3 regions were amplified with the immunoSEQ multiplex PCR assay covering 54 Vbeta and 13 Jbeta segments. PCR amplification bias was corrected by using a synthetic template baseline for primer optimization and computational correction. The study's own analysis went as follows. Reads were annotated to V, D and J genes according to IMGT and were analyzed with immunoSEQ Analyzer, with only productive sequences retained. Clonality was calculated as one minus the Shannon entropy normalized by log2 of the number of productive unique sequences. For each patient and control, public and private clones were evaluated among the 100 most prevalent clones. A clone was defined as Susac-specific if it was absent from the healthy and MS cohorts, from about 1,100 published viral clones and from other ImmuneACCESS disease sequences. TCRdb itself trimmed the public reads at Q25 with fastp, ran MiXCR and retained productive beta chains. Each CDR3 protein appears once, grouped with its most common genes and DNA. The V and J calls follow TCRdb's processing rather than the paper's. Across this sample there are about 73,000 distinct CDR3 sequences, with roughly 94% seen only once. Around 0.4% of the sample rests with the top ten.

Overall results and qualifications from the work: The number of individuals in the TCR sequencing and HLA analysis was acknowledged as relatively small.

This sequence originates from a human donor with multiple sclerosis. Here the chain combines TRBV29-1 and TRBJ1-1; perhaps TRBD1 is the D gene, with 5 bases matching. Sequencing was carried out using CD8+ T cells from PBMCs. The nucleotide sequence reads as follows: TGCAGCGTTGAGGAGGGGTCGAACACTGAAGCTTTCTTT. Its protein is CSVEEGSNTEAFF.